This T cell receptor (beta chain) comes out of a study of control samples from healthy donors and cancer patients. Generated by immunoSEQ multiplex PCR, the TCRdb table keeps only in-frame clones and is missing some. The sample has about 120,000 clones, roughly 91% seen once. CDR3 length: 16 amino acids. CDR1 and CDR2 (germline): SGHTA, FQGNSA. V was cut by 6 bases and J by 1 base, with 19 bases left in between. Input material: blood. The V and J genes are TRBV7-2 and TRBJ2-7; tentatively, D is TRBD1 or TRBD2 (6 bases each). This receptor was identified in a woman in her 70s in good health. The CDR3 sequence: CASRQGSGGSSYEQYF. In DNA form, the CDR3 reads TGTGCCAGCAGGCAGGGGTCTGGAGGGTCATCCTACGAGCAGTACTTC.